A selection of T cell receptor beta chains follows, all from one sample in a study of T cell responses to AZD1222 COVID-19 vaccine. The data were produced by immunoSEQ multiplex PCR, yet TCRdb's version contains in-frame clones alone and is incomplete. The top ten hold roughly 6.2% of the sample, which has 150,000 to 200,000 clones, roughly 91% seen once. Sequencing used peripheral blood, obtained 28 days after the second AZD1222 dose. The receptor set was obtained from an adult who received the AZD1222 COVID-19 vaccine. Both conserved end residues are part of each CDR3. The D gene is left open where the match is weak. The size entry is marked missing in some rows and otherwise reads once, few, many or a size class.

.,TRBJ2-1,TRBV5-6,TRBD1,TGTGCCAGCAGATCACAGGGGGGCAATGAGCAGTTCTTC,CASRSQGGNEQFF
.,TRBJ2-5,TRBV16,.,TGTGCCAGCACTCTCCAGGTCCCCGGGTTCCAAGAGACCCAGTACTTC,CASTLQVPGFQETQYF
once,TRBJ2-2,TRBV4-3,TRBD2,TGCGCCAGCAGCCAAGGTGGGGCGGGAGGGCTTTCCGGGGAGCTGTTTTTT,CASSQGGAGGLSGELFF
.,TRBJ1-5,TRBV2,.,TGTGCCAGCATGGGTAGCAATCAGCCCCAGCATTTT,CASMGSNQPQHF
.,TRBJ2-7,TRBV3-1/TRBV3-2,.,TGTGCCAGCAGCCAGGTCCCGGGACCCTACGAGCAGTACTTC,CASSQVPGPYEQYF
.,TRBJ1-2,TRBV6-2/TRBV6-3,.,TGTGCCAGCAGTGGGGGATGGGATAAGAACTATGGCTACACCTTC,CASSGGWDKNYGYTF
.,TRBJ2-1,TRBV18,TRBD1,TGTGCCAGCTCACGATTCGACCCCGGGACAGGCAATGAGCAGTTCTTC,CASSRFDPGTGNEQFF
.,TRBJ1-2,TRBV18,TRBD1,TGTGCCAGCTCACCTGGGGACAGGGCGCTCGGCTACACCTTC,CASSPGDRALGYTF
.,TRBJ2-7,TRBV6-6,TRBD2,TGTGCCAGCAGTTACTCGAGCGCGGGAGATTCAAGCGAGCAGTACTTC,CASSYSSAGDSSEQYF
.,TRBJ1-6,TRBV2,.,TGTGCCAGCAGTGAGTTGACACGAGGTTCACCCCTCCACTTT,CASSELTRGSPLHF
.,TRBJ1-6,TRBV29-1,TRBD1,TGCAGCGTTGGGACAGGGGAGGGTTCACCCCTCCACTTT,CSVGTGEGSPLHF
.,TRBJ1-2,TRBV2,TRBD1,TGTGCCAGCAAACGGGACAGCTACTATGGCTACACCTTC,CASKRDSYYGYTF
.,TRBJ2-3,TRBV5-5,.,TGTGCCAGCAGCAGGTTCATGGGGGCTGGAGATACGCAGTATTTT,CASSRFMGAGDTQYF
.,TRBJ2-7,TRBV10-1,.,TGCGCCAGCAGTACGGGACCCCCGGAGGGCTACGAGCAGTACTTC,CASSTGPPEGYEQYF
.,TRBJ2-2,TRBV5-3,.,TGTGCCAGAAGCCTGGTGGCGGGGCCGTATTTCACCGGGGAGCTGTTTTTT,CARSLVAGPYFTGELFF
.,TRBJ2-7,TRBV9,.,TGTGCCAGCAGCGTGGGGTTGGTCGGATCATCCTACGAGCAGTACTTC,CASSVGLVGSSYEQYF
once,TRBJ2-3,TRBV7-3,.,TGTGCCAGCAGCTTAGACAGGGATACGCAGTATTTT,CASSLDRDTQYF
.,TRBJ2-7,TRBV7-3,.,TGTGCCAGCAGCTTAACAGCCGGGTCCGCTGTCGAGCAGTACTTC,CASSLTAGSAVEQYF
.,TRBJ1-1,TRBV11-1,TRBD1,TGTGCCAGCAGCTCAACGACAGGGAAGACTGAAGCTTTCTTT,CASSSTTGKTEAFF
.,TRBJ2-3,TRBV10-3,TRBD2,TGTGCCATCAGTGACCGGACTAGCGGGAGAACAGATACGCAGTATTTT,CAISDRTSGRTDTQYF
.,TRBJ2-1,TRBV4-3,TRBD1,TGCGCCAGCAGCCAAGGGGGACAGGGCTCCTACAATGAGCAGTTCTTC,CASSQGGQGSYNEQFF
.,TRBJ2-3,TRBV7-3,.,TGTGCCAGCAGCCCGGGGGCTAGCACAGATACGCAGTATTTT,CASSPGASTDTQYF
.,TRBJ1-4,TRBV7-8,.,TGTGCCAGCAGCTTACAACAGGGAGCAACGGCTAATGAAAAACTGTTTTTT,CASSLQQGATANEKLFF
.,TRBJ2-3,TRBV7-2,.,TGTGCCAGCAGCTTAAGGTCGGGGCGGGGTTACACAGATACGCAGTATTTT,CASSLRSGRGYTDTQYF
.,TRBJ2-7,TRBV7-2,.,TGTGCCAGCAGCCAGGGAGCGGTACCCTACGAGCAGTACTTC,CASSQGAVPYEQYF
.,TRBJ2-3,TRBV6-2/TRBV6-3,TRBD2,TGTGCCAGCAGTGCCGCATCTGGCGGGGGGGCAGGAGATACGCAGTATTTT,CASSAASGGGAGDTQYF
.,TRBJ2-7,TRBV6-1,.,TGTGCCAGCAGTGAAGGAGACCGGACTTACGAGCAGTACTTC,CASSEGDRTYEQYF
.,TRBJ1-2,TRBV2,.,TGTGCCAGCAAGGGGGGGTCTAACTATGGCTACACCTTC,CASKGGSNYGYTF
few,TRBJ1-2,TRBV6-1,.,TGTGCCAGCAGTGAAGCGGGCAGCGGCTATGGCTACACCTTC,CASSEAGSGYGYTF
.,TRBJ1-5,TRBV19,TRBD1,TGTGCCAGTAGTGTCCGGGACAGGGGGAGCAATCAGCCCCAGCATTTT,CASSVRDRGSNQPQHF
few,TRBJ2-4,TRBV3-1/TRBV3-2,.,TGTGCCAGCCAACTTTCGATCAAAAACATTCAGTACTTC,CASQLSIKNIQYF
.,TRBJ1-5,TRBV28,TRBD1,TGTGCCAGCAGTTCAGGACAGGGAAGTTGGCAGCCCCAGCATTTT,CASSSGQGSWQPQHF
.,TRBJ1-2,TRBV6-1,TRBD1,TGTGCCAGCAGTGGAGCGGGACAGGGTCTTGGCTACACCTTC,CASSGAGQGLGYTF
.,TRBJ1-2,TRBV5-1,.,TGCGCCAGCAGCTTGGTGGGGGATCTAGGCTACACCTTC,CASSLVGDLGYTF
.,TRBJ1-5,TRBV7-2,.,TGTGCCAGCAGCCCTGACAGGTCCTGGGATCAGCCCCAGCATTTT,CASSPDRSWDQPQHF
.,TRBJ1-2,TRBV7-2,TRBD1,TGTGCCAGCAGCTTAGCGGGAACAGGGGGCGCGGATGGCTACACCTTC,CASSLAGTGGADGYTF
.,TRBJ2-4,TRBV13,.,TGTGCCAGCAGCTTAGGCATAGGCTTTGGCGGGGGCCCCACTTTAGCCAAAAACATTCAGTACTTC,CASSLGIGFGGGPTLAKNIQYF
.,TRBJ2-7,TRBV7-3,TRBD2,TGTGCCAGCAGCCCTACTAGCGGGGAGGGGTTCGAGCAGTACTTC,CASSPTSGEGFEQYF
.,TRBJ1-1,TRBV19,.,TGTGCCAGTAGGACCGGGGCCTGGTCAAAAAACACTGAAGCTTTCTTT,CASRTGAWSKNTEAFF
.,TRBJ1-1,TRBV5-6,.,TGTGCCAGCAGCCAGATGACACAGAGTATGAACACTGAAGCTTTCTTT,CASSQMTQSMNTEAFF
few,TRBJ2-1,TRBV9,TRBD2,TGTGCCAGCAGCGAGACTAGCGGGGGGGTCGATGAGCAGTTCTTC,CASSETSGGVDEQFF
.,TRBJ2-7,TRBV11-3,.,TGTGCCAGCAGCTTAACTCAGGGAAGCTCCTACGAGCAGTACTTC,CASSLTQGSSYEQYF
.,TRBJ1-5,TRBV6-5,TRBD1,TGTGCCAGCAGTTACTACAGGGGAGGAAATCAGCCCCAGCATTTT,CASSYYRGGNQPQHF
.,TRBJ2-7,TRBV6-4,.,TGTGCCAGCAGTGAGCAGGCCGGACCCTACGAGCAGTACTTC,CASSEQAGPYEQYF
once,TRBJ2-7,TRBV18,TRBD2,TGTGCCAGCTCACTGATGTTAACGGGACTAGCGGGAGGTAGCGAGCAGTACTTC,CASSLMLTGLAGGSEQYF
.,TRBJ2-2,TRBV24-1,.,TGTGCCACCAGTGATTTGCCGGAGACGAACAAACCCGGGGAGCTGTTTTTT,CATSDLPETNKPGELFF
.,TRBJ2-7,TRBV10-3,TRBD1,TGTGCCATCAGGACTACTGGGGGACAGGGGTCGTCCGAGCAGTACTTC,CAIRTTGGQGSSEQYF
.,TRBJ2-1,TRBV7-9,.,TGTGCCAGCAGCTTAACCCCAACCCTGTGGGGAAATGAGCAGTTCTTC,CASSLTPTLWGNEQFF
.,TRBJ1-2,TRBV7-2,TRBD1,TGTGCCAGCAGCTTAGCAGGGGGCGGCTACACCTTC,CASSLAGGGYTF
.,TRBJ2-1,TRBV7-9,.,TGTGCCAGCAGTGAGGGCAATGAGCAGTTCTTC,CASSEGNEQFF
.,TRBJ2-1,TRBV6-4,TRBD2,TGTGCCAGCAGTGACGTGGTAGCGGGGGTGGATGAGCAGTTCTTC,CASSDVVAGVDEQFF
once,TRBJ2-1,TRBV19,.,TGTGCCAGTAGTATGCTCTCTCCGGGACGCCGACAGGAGTTCTTC,CASSMLSPGRRQEFF
.,TRBJ1-5,TRBV21-1,.,TGTGCCAGCAGCAATGGGGACAGGGGTAGCAATCAGCCCCAGCATTTT,CASSNGDRGSNQPQHF
.,TRBJ1-2,TRBV5-1,.,TGCGCCAGCAGCTTGACAGTCGGGACCTATGGCTACACCTTC,CASSLTVGTYGYTF
.,TRBJ2-7,TRBV29-1,TRBD1,TGCAGCGTTGTTTCGGGACAGGGGCAATACGAGCAGTACTTC,CSVVSGQGQYEQYF
.,TRBJ2-3,TRBV7-9,.,TGTGCCAGCAGCTTACCTCCGGGCAGGCGAATCGGCACAGATACGCAGTATTTT,CASSLPPGRRIGTDTQYF
.,TRBJ1-4,TRBV20-1,.,TGCAGTGCCCACCCCCATGAAAAACTGTTTTTT,CSAHPHEKLFF
few,TRBJ1-1,TRBV29-1,.,TGCAGCGTTGAAGATACAGGGCAGAACACTGAAGCTTTCTTT,CSVEDTGQNTEAFF
few,TRBJ2-2,TRBV3-1/TRBV3-2,TRBD1,TGTGCCAGCAGCCCAACAGGGGTGTACACCGGGGAGCTGTTTTTT,CASSPTGVYTGELFF
once,TRBJ2-3,TRBV3-1/TRBV3-2,TRBD1,TGTGCCAGCACCAGAGAAGGGGGCGCAGATACGCAGTATTTT,CASTREGGADTQYF